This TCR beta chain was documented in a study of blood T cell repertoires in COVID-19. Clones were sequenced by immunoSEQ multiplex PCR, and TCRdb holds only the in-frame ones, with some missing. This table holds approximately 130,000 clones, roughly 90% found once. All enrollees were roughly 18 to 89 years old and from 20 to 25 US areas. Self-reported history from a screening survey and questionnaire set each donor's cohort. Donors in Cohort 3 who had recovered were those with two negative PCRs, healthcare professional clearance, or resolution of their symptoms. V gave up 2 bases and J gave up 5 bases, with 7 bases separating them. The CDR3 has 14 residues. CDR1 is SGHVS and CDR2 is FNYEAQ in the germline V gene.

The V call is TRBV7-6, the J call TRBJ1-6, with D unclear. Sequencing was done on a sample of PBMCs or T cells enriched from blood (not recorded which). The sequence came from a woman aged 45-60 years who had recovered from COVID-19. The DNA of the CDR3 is TGTGCCAGCAGCTTACGGCGGAATAATTCACCCCTCCACTTT. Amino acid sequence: CASSLRRNNSPLHF.